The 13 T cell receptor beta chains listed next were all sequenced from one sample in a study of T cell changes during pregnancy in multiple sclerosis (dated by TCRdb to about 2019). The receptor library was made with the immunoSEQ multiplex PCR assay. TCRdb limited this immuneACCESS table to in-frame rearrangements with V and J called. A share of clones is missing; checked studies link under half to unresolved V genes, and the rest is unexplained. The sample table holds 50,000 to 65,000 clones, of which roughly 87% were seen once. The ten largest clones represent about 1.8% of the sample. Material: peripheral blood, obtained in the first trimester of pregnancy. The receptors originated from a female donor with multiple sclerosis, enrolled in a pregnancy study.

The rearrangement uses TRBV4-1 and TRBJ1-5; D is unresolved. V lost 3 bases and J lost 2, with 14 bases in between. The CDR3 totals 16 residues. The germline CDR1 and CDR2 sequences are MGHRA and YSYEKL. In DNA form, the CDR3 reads TGCGCCAGCAGCCAGCAGAATGTTTTTGGCAATCAGCCCCAGCATTTT. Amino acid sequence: CASSQQNVFGNQPQHF.

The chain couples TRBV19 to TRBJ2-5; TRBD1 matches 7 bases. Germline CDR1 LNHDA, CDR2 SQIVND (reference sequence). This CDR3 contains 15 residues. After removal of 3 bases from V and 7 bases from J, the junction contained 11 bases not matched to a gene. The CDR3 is CASSMAQGWDVTQYF. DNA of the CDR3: TGTGCCAGTAGTATGGCACAGGGGTGGGATGTGACCCAGTACTTC.

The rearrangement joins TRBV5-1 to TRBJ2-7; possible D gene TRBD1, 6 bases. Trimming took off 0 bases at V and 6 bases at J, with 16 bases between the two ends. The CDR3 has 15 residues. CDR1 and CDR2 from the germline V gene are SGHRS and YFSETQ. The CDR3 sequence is CASSLEGEMVGEQYF. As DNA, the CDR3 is TGCGCCAGCAGCTTGGAGGGGGAAATGGTGGGCGAGCAGTACTTC.

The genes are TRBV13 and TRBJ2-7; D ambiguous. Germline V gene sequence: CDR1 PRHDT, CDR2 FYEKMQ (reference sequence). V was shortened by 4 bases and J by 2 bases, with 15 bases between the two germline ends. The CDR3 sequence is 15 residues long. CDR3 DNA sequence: TGTGCCAGCAGCTCCCCTTTGAACAGTACCTACGAGCAGTACTTC. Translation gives CASSSPLNSTYEQYF.

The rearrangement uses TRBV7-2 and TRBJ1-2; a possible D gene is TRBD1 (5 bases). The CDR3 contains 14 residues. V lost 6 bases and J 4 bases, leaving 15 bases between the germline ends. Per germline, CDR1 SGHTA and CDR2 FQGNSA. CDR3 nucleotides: TGTGCCAGCAGTCACCAGGGTGGTGGCTATGGCTACACCTTC. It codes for CASSHQGGGYGYTF.

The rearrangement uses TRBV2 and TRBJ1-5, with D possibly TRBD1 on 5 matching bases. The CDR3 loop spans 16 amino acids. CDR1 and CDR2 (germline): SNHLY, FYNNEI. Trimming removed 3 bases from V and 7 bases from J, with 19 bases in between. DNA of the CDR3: TGTGCCAGCAGTGATTTAGGTGTCAGGGTAGGGCAGCCCCAGCATTTT. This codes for CASSDLGVRVGQPQHF.

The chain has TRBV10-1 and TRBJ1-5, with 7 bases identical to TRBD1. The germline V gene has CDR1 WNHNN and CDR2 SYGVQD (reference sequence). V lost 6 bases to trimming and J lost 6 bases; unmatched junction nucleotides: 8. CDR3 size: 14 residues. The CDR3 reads CASRGTARGQPQHF. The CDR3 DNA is TGCGCCAGCAGGGGGACAGCTCGAGGTCAGCCCCAGCATTTT.

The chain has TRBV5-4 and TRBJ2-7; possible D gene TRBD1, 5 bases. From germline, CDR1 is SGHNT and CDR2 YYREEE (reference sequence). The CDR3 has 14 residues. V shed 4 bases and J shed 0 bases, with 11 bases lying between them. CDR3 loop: CASSEGQISYEQYF. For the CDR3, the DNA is TGTGCCAGCAGCGAAGGACAAATCTCCTACGAGCAGTACTTC. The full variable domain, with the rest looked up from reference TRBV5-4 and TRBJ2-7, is ETGVTQSPTHLIKTRGQQVTLRCSSQSGHNTVSWYQQALGQGPQFIFQYYREEENGRGNFPPRFSGLQFPNYSSELNVNALELDDSALYLCASSEGQISYEQYFGPGTRLTVT.

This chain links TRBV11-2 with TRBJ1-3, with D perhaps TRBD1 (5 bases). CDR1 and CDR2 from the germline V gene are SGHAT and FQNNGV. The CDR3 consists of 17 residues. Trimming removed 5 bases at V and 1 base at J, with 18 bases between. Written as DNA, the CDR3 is TGTGCCAGCAGCCCAACTAACCGACGGGGGTCTGGAAACACCATATATTTT. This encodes CASSPTNRRGSGNTIYF.

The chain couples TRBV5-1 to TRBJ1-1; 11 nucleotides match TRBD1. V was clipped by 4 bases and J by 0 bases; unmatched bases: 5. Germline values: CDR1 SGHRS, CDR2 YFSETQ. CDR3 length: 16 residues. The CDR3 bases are TGCGCCAGCAGCAACGGACAGGGGGCCATGAACACTGAAGCTTTCTTT. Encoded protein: CASSNGQGAMNTEAFF.

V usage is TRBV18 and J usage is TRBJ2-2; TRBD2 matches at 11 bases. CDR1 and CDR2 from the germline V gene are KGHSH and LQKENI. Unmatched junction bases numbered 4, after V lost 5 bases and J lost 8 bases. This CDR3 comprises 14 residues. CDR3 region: CASSATSGRGELFF. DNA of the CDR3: TGTGCCAGCTCAGCAACTAGCGGGAGAGGGGAGCTGTTTTTT. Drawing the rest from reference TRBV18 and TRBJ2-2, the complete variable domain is NAGVMQNPRHLVRRRGQEARLRCSPMKGHSHVYWYRQLPEEGLKFMVYLQKENIIDESGMPKERFSAEFPKEGPSILRIQQVVRGDSAAYFCASSATSGRGELFFGEGSRLTVL.

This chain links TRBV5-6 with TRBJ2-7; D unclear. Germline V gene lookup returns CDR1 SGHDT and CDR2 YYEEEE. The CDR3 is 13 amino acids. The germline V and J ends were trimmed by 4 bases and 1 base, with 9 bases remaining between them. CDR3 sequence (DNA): TGTGCCAGCAGCCCCGGCGGTTCCTACGAGCAGTACTTC. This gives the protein CASSPGGSYEQYF. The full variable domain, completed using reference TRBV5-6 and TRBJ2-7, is DAGVTQSPTHLIKTRGQQVTLRCSPKSGHDTVSWYQQALGQGPQFIFQYYEEEERQRGNFPDRFSGHQFPNYSSELNVNALLLGDSALYLCASSPGGSYEQYFGPGTRLTVT.

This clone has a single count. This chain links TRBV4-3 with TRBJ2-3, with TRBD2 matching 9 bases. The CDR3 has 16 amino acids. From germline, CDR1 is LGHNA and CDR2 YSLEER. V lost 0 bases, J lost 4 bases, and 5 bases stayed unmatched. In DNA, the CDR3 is TGCGCCAGCAGCCAAGATTGGGCTAGCGGGGCAGATACGCAGTATTTT. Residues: CASSQDWASGADTQYF.